This section outlines one TCR beta chain sequence together with its context. This clonotype was seen more than once but under ten times. The clone's antigen remains unknown. There are no base qualities to consult, and no much larger clone falls within one base. This record belongs to a study of identical twins (dated by TCRdb to about 2016). The study in broad terms: TCR alpha and beta repertoires from monozygotic twins, unrelated adults of various ages and cord blood were deep-sequenced to test whether fetal clonotypes persist. Replicate twin experiments were performed at different times using different library preparation protocols to rule out contamination.

Clipping removes 6 bases from V and 0 bases from J, with 8 as the unmatched junction base count. Looking up the germline V gene yields CDR1 MNHNS and CDR2 SASEGT. The CDR3 starts with the cysteine, ends with the phenylalanine, and has 15 residues. Only the CDR3 portion is preserved as DNA: 45 bases, with reading frame beginning at the first base. The full study reports these points: Compared with coincidental sharing between unrelated individuals, out-of-frame TCR alpha sequences shared between twins had an excess of sequences with low generation probability. In beta out-of-frame sequences, excess twin sharing was weaker, because having fewer shared sequences lowered the signal-to-noise ratio. Abundant cord blood beta clonotypes had fewer insertions, young adult naive repertoires showed a similar but weaker trend, and memory repertoires showed no such trend. Because the same donors could not be followed over many years, conclusions were based on cross-sectional statistical analysis. Zero-insertion analyses could be partly confounded by invariant T cells such as MAIT and iNKT, though diverse VJ usage argued against such confounding for most clonotypes. Out-of-frame TCR alpha sharing in monozygotic twins was systematically underestimated by recombination models, whereas sharing between unrelated individuals was in agreement with the recombination models.

The library was made by 5' RACE. Sequencing relied on an Illumina HiSeq 2000. A universal primer binding site was added through template switching, and the final cDNA carried a unique molecular identifier so that TCR cDNA molecules could be counted accurately. Specific primers in the conserved constant-segment region were used to synthesize first-strand cDNA for TCR alpha and beta chains. To control for contamination, each cDNA library was double barcoded with a SMART-Mk sample barcode plus Illumina barcodes. Two successive PCR steps introduced TruSeq adapter sequences along with Illumina sample barcodes. Sequencing of the TCR alpha and beta cDNA libraries was done on the Illumina HiSeq platform using custom primers. The study's processing was this. MiGEC was used to process raw reads and extract unique molecular identifiers, and MiXCR was used to find CDR3 positions. For each individual, recombination models were inferred using an EM algorithm with the repgenHMM and IGoR tools. Shared clonotypes were analyzed with the tcR package in R, and sharing was normalized by the product of cloneset sizes. To study raw recombination without the effects of thymic and clonal selection, out-of-frame nonproductive sequences were analyzed. Using fastp trimming at Q25 and MiXCR clonotype assembly, TCRdb reanalyzed the public sequencing data and kept in-frame beta chains. Rows merge per CDR3 protein into single entries with the most common DNA and genes. For this entry, the V and J calls and clone size follow TCRdb and not the study's own pipeline. Counted in this sample were 570,000 or so distinct CDR3 sequences; around 9.6% of them appeared once. The top ten hold 2.5% to 3% of the sample.

All donors were healthy Caucasians. The twin cohort consisted of three pairs of female monozygotic twins, all aged 18 to 29 years. Peripheral blood mononuclear cells were used as the source from which RNA for TCR libraries was isolated. This sample also appeared in a second study, on yellow fever vaccine responses in identical twins. As that second paper reports: According to the authors, in identical twins the way T cells responded to vaccination appeared partly convergent and partly personalized. In the study, vaccine-responding T cell clones were precisely tracked in identical twins.

This receptor was identified in a woman under 30 in good health. Input material: PBMCs. Rearrangement joined TRBV6-1 to TRBJ2-7, with 7 central nucleotides matching TRBD1. The DNA sequence is as follows: TGTGCCAGCAGCAGTACAGGGGCCCTCTCCTACGAGCAGTACTTC. Protein translation: CASSSTGALSYEQYF.